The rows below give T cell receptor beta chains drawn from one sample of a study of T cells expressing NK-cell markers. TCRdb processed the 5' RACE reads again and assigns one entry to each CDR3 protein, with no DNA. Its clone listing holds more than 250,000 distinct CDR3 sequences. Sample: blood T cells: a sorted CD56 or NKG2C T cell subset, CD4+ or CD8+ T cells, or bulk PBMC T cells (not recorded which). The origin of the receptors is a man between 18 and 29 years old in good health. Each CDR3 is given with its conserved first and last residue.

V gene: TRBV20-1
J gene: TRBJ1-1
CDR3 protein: CSARRGQAMNTEAFF

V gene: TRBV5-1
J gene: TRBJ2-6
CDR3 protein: CASQPTTGANVLTF

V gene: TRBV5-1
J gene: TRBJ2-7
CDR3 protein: CASRPGTVSYEQYF

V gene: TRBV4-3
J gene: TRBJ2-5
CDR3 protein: CASSPRLQETQYF

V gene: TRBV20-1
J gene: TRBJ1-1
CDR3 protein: CSARGSTGGTEAFF

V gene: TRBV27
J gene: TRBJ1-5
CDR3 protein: CASKWGGTPNQPQHF

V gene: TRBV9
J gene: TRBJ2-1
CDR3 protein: CASSVAAQGRNEQFF

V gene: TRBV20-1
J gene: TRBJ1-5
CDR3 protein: CSAGGDSNQPQHF

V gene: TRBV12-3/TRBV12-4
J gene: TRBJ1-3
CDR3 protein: CASSSVPPGNTIYF

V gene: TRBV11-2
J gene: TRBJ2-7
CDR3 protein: CASSSLTSAFYEQYF

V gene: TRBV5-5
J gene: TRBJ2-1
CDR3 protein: CASSRGGPSSYNEQFF

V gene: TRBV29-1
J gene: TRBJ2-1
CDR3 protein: CSVENGRRNEQFF

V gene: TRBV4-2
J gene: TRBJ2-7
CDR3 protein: CASSQVGTSGRSYEQYF

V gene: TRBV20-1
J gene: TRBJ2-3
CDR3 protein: CSAGYNSDTQYF

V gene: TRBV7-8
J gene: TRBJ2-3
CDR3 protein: CASSLAGIWGLADTQYF

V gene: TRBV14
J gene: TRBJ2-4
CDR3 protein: CASSQTGTAPYF

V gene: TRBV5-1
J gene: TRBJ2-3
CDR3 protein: CASSLWGQVTDTQYF

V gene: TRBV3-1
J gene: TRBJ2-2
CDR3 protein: CASSPPTGLAGAGELFF

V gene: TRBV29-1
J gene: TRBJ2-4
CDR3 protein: CSVTRQGGNIQYF

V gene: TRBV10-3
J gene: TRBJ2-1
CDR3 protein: CAISLTSGRNEQFF

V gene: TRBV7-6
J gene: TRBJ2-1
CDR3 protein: CASSLNWGAQFF

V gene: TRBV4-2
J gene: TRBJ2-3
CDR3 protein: CASSRSGTSVTDTQYF

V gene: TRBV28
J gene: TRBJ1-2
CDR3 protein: CASIRDTTYGYTF

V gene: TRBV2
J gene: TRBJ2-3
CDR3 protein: CASSDASADTQYF

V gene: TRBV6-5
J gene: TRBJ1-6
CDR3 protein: CASSYSTHNSPLHF

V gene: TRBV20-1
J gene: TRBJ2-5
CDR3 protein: CSASPFPGHTKETQYF

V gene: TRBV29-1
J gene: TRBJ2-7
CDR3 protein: CSVEVRQGPNSYEQYF

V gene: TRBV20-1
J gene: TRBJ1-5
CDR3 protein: CSARDGSNQPQHF

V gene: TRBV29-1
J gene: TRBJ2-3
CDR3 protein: CSVVLVPASRTDTQYF

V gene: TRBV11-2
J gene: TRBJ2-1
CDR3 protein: CASSWGGLASFDEQFF

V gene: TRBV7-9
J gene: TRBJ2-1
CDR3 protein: CASSLEVGAQFF

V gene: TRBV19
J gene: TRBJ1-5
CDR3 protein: CASSPLALMRGASNQPQHF

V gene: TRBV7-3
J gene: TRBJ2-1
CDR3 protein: CASSLSLADGNEQFF

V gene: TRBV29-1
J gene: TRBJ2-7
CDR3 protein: CSVSFGQGAREQYF

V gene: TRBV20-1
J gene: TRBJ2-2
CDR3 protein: CSAREAMGITGELFF

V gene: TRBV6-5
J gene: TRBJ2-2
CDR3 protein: CASSYRRVGGTGELFF

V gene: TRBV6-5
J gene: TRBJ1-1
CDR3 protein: CASSLTDGLNTEAFF

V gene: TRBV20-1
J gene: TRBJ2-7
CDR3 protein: CSARVPGPNYEQYF

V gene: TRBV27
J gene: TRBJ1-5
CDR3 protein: CASKKVGDGRNQPQHF

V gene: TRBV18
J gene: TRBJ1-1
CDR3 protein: CASSPPRGLNTEAFF

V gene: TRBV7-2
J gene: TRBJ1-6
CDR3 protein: CASSYETPNSPLHF

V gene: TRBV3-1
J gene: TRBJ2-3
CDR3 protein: CASSQETLQWDTQYF

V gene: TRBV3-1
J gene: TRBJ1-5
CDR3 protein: CASSPGVGGNQPQHF

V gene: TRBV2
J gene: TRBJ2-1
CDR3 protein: CASRDSDLLEQFF

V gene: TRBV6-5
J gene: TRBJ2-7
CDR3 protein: CASSYMSSGTYEQYF

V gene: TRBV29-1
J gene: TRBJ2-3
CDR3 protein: CSVSGHSTDTQYF

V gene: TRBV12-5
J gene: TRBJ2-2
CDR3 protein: CASGRDGTGELFF

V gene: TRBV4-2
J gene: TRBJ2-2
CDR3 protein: CASSQAVTGELFF

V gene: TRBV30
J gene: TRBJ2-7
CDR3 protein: CAWSVGDHAYEQYF

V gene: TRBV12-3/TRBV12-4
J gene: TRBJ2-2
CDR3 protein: CASSNPDRGELFF

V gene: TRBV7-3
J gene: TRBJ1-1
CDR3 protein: CASSSQGSGMNTEAFF

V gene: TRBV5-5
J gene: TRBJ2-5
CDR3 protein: CASSALAGGRETQYF